This TCR beta chain is from a study of T cells in Graves' hyperthyroidism and ophthalmopathy. Notes on the study in general: Most thyroid clonotypes that were expanded above 0.001 also turned up in blood. Researchers report that a 13 V-J model separated ophthalmopathy from stable hyperthyroidism.

TCR beta CDR3 regions were amplified from RNA transcripts. First-round RT-PCR of the TCR CDR3 relied on the HTBI primer set. TCRdb analysed the multiplex PCR reads with MiXCR anew, one entry per CDR3 protein. The table has around 350,000 distinct CDR3 sequences, about 19% seen once. As for this clonotype: Its matching antigen is unknown. A read error is possible here, since a much larger clone lies one base away.

The sequenced sample consisted of blood. The source is a young woman with Graves' hyperthyroidism.

CDR3 residues: CATIVAGAFTGELFF. CDR3 sequence (DNA): TGTGCCACCATCGTAGCGGGGGCCTTCACCGGGGAGCTGTTTTTT. The chain is built from TRBV15 and TRBJ2-2; the match to TRBD2 covers 9 bases. There are 15 residues in the CDR3. CDR1 is LNHNV and CDR2 is YYDKDF in the germline V gene (reference sequence). The ends lost 7 bases at V and 4 bases at J; junction bases unmatched: 7.